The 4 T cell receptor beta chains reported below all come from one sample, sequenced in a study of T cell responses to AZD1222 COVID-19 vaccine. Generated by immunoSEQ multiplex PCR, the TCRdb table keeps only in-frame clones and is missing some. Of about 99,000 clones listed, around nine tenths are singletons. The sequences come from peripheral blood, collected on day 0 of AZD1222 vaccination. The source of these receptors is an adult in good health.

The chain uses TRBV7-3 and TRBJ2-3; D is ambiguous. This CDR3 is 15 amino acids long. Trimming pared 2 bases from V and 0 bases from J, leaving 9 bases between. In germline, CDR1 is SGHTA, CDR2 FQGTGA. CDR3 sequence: CASSLWQTSTDTQYF. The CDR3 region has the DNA TGTGCCAGCAGCTTATGGCAGACTAGCACAGATACGCAGTATTTT.

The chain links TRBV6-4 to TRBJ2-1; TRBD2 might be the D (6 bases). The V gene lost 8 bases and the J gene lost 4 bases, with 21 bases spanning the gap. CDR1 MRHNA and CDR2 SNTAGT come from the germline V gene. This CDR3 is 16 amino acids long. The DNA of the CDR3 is TGTGCCAGCTCTTTCCGCGCTAGCGCCAAGTACAATGAGCAGTTCTTC. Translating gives CASSFRASAKYNEQFF.

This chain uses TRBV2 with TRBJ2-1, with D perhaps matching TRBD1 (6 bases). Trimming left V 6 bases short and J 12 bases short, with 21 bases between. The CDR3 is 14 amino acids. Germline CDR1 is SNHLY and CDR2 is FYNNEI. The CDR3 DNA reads TGTGCCAGCAGCCGGCAAGACAGGACAAACGCGCAGTTCTTC. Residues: CASSRQDRTNAQFF.

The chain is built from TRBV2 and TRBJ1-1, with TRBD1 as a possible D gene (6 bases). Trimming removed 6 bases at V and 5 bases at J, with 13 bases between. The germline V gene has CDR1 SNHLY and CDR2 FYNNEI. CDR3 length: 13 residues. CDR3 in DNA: TGTGCCAGCAGCGGGGGCCTGGGTACTGAAGCTTTCTTT. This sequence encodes CASSGGLGTEAFF. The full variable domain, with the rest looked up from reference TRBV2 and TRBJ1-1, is EPEVTQTPSHQVTQMGQEVILRCVPISNHLYFYWYRQILGQKVEFLVSFYNNEISEKSEIFDDQFSVERPDGSNFTLKIRSTKLEDSAMYFCASSGGLGTEAFFGQGTRLTVV.